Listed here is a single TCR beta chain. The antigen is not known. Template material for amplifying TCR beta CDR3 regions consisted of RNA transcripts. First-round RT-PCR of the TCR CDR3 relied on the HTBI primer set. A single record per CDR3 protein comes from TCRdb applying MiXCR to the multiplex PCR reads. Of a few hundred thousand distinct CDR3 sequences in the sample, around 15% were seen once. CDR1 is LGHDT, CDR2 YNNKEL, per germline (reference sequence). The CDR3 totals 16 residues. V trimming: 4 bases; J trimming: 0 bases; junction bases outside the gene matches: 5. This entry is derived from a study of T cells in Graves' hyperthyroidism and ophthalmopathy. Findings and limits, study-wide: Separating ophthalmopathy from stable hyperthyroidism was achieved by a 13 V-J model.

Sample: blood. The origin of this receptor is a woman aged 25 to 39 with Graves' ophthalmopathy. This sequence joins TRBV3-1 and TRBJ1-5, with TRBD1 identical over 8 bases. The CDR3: CASSPPGQDSNQPQHF. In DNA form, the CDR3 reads TGTGCCAGCAGCCCACCGGGACAGGATAGCAATCAGCCCCAGCATTTT. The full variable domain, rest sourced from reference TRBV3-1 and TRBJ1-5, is DTAVSQTPKYLVTQMGNDKSIKCEQNLGHDTMYWYKQDSKKFLKIMFSYNNKELIINETVPNRFSPKSPDKAHLNLHINSLELGDSAVYFCASSPPGQDSNQPQHFGDGTRLSIL.